This T cell receptor (beta chain) was profiled in a study of blood T cell repertoires in COVID-19. Study in general: Whether acute or convalescent, the COVID-19 samples came from the United States, Italy and Spain. Sources were T cells, B-cell-depleted T cells, or PBMCs; the material itself was cDNA or gDNA.

In the study's own analysis: Amplification from reference gene primers served as the basis for estimated nucleated cell counts. Clones were read by immunoSEQ multiplex PCR, and TCRdb kept only the in-frame ones, dropping some. That table is the source of V, J and clone size, and D and trimming were worked out from the DNA. The sample gives more than 150,000 clones, less than 85% of which show up once; roughly 13% is in the top ten. This TCR was sampled from a man aged 50-60 years who had recovered from COVID-19. Sequencing was carried out using peripheral blood.

The CDR3 here is CASSLLQGYEQYF. In nucleotides, the CDR3 is TGTGCCAGCAGCCTCCTACAGGGCTACGAGCAGTACTTC. This rearrangement joins TRBV9 to TRBJ2-7; tentative D call: TRBD1 (6 bases). This CDR3 spans 13 amino acids. In germline, CDR1 is SGDLS, CDR2 YYNGEE. Between the trimmed V and J ends, which lost 4 bases and 3 bases, there was a span of 11 bases.